This TCR beta chain was retrieved from a study of Graves' ophthalmopathy and Graves' hyperthyroidism. Study background: No progression to ophthalmopathy over 18 months defined stable hyperthyroidism. Study findings and constraints: Most thyroid-expanded clonotypes exceeding 0.001 frequency were also found in blood.

Only a few counts were recorded for this clonotype. Its antigen is as yet unknown. Serum thyroxine and TRAb, along with clinical symptoms, thyroid ultrasound and orbital computed tomography, were what diagnosis relied on. This CDR3 has 14 amino acids. The germline gives CDR1 MNHEY, CDR2 SMNVEV (reference sequence). V was cut by 4 bases and J by 2 bases, with 12 bases left in between. The authors amplified TCR beta CDR3 regions, and they did so from RNA transcripts for repertoire sequencing. An opening RT-PCR round employed HTBI primers and preceded a second-round multiplex PCR. TCRdb reprocessed the multiplex PCR reads with MiXCR, giving one entry per CDR3 protein. This table holds 580,000 or so distinct CDR3 sequences, 35% to 45% found once.

The sequence derives from an adult man with Graves' hyperthyroidism. V and J are TRBV27 and TRBJ2-7, with TRBD1 as a possible D gene (5 bases). Sequences were obtained from peripheral blood or thyroid tissue (not recorded which). For the CDR3, the DNA is TGTGCCAGCAGTTCTCAGGGTACAACCTACGAGCAGTACTTC. This translates into CASSSQGTTYEQYF.